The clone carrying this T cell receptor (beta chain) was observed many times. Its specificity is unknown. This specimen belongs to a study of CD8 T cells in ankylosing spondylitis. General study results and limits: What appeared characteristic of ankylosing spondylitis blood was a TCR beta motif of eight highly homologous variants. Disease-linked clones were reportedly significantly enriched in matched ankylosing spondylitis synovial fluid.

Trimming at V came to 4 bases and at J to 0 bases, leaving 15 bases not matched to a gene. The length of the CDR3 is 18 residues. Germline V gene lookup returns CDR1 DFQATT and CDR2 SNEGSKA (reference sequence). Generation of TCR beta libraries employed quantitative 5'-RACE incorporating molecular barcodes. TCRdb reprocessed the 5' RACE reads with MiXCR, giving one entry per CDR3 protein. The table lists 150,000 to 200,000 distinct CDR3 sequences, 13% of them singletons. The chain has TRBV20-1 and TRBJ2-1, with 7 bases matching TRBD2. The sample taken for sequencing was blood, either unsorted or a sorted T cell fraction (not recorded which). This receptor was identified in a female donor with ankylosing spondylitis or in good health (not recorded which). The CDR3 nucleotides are TGCAGTGCTATAAGTGGGGCTAGCGGTAAAAGCTCCTACAATGAGCAGTTCTTC. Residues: CSAISGASGKSSYNEQFF.